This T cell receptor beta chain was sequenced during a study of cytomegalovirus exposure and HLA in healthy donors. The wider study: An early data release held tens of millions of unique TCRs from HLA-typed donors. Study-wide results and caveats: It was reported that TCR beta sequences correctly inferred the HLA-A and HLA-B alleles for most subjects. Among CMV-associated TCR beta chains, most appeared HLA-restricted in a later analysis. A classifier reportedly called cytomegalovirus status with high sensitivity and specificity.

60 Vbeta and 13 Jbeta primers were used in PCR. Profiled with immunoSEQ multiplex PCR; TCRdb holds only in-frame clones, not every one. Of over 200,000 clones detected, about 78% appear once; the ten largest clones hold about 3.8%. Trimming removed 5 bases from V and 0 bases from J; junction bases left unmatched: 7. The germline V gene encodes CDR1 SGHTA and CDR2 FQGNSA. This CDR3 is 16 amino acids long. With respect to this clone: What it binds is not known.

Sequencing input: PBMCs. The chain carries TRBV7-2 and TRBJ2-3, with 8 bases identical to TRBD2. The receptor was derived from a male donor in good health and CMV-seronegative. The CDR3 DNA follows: TGTGCCAGCAGCCAGGGACTAGTTCGAAGCACAGATACGCAGTATTTT. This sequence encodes CASSQGLVRSTDTQYF.